The sample holds a few counts of the clone carrying this T cell receptor beta chain. Germline assignment: CDR1 MDHEN and CDR2 SYDVKM. CDR3 size: 14 residues. V was clipped by 7 bases and J by 5 bases; unmatched bases: 9. This record comes from a study of blood T cells in healthy people across ages. The second PCR ran about 6 to 12 cycles with a sample-barcoded 5' primer and J-beta primers. In TCRdb, the 5' RACE reads were re-called with MiXCR into one record per CDR3 protein. This sample has approximately 790,000 distinct CDR3 sequences, with around 62% found just once. Material: blood. This clonotype originated in a young man in good health. This chain links TRBV28 with TRBJ2-5; 8 nucleotides align to TRBD2. The DNA for the CDR3 is TGTGCCAGCAAATTAGCGGGGCCCGGTGAGACCCAGTACTTC. Translating gives CASKLAGPGETQYF. The whole variable domain, remainder taken from reference TRBV28 and TRBJ2-5, is DVKVTQSSRYLVKRTGEKVFLECVQDMDHENMFWYRQDPGLGLRLIYFSYDVKMKEKGDIPEGYSVSREKKERFSLILESASTNQTSMYLCASKLAGPGETQYFGPGTRLLVL.